A selection of T cell receptor beta chains follows, all from one sample in a study of T-cell memory formation after mild COVID-19. TCRdb itself ran the 5' RACE reads through MiXCR, one entry per CDR3 protein. The sample yields roughly 130,000 distinct CDR3 sequences, about 6% seen once. The specimen was PBMCs or a T cell subset sorted from them (not recorded which). Every receptor here comes from an adult woman who had mild COVID-19 (a few samples of this study predate the infection). Cell type and time point are not known. Each CDR3 is given with its conserved first and last residue. Each record gives: V gene, J gene, clone size, D gene, CDR3 DNA, CDR3 protein. The D gene is left open where the match is weak. The size field is filled for only some rows; it gives once, few, many or a size class.

>TRBV11-2|TRBJ2-7|.|TRBD1
TGTGCCAGCAGCTTAGGGGGACAGGCGAGCTCCTACGAGCAGTACTTC
CASSLGGQASSYEQYF
>TRBV20-1|TRBJ2-1|.|TRBD2
TGCAGTGCTAGAGATGCTAGCGGGAGGGCCCAATCGTCTGAGCAGTTCTTC
CSARDASGRAQSSEQFF
>TRBV11-1|TRBJ1-2|few|TRBD1
TGTGCCAGCAGCCCGGGACAGCCTTCTAACTATGGCTACACCTTC
CASSPGQPSNYGYTF
>TRBV5-1|TRBJ2-7|.|.
TGCGCCAGCAGCATACAGGGAAACTCCTACGAGCAGTACTTC
CASSIQGNSYEQYF
>TRBV5-4|TRBJ2-3|.|TRBD2
TGTGCCAGCAGCTGGACTAGCGGAGATACGCAGTATTTT
CASSWTSGDTQYF
>TRBV6-1|TRBJ2-6|.|.
TGTGCCAGCAGGGCACCAGGCTCTGGGGCCAACGTCCTGACTTTC
CASRAPGSGANVLTF
>TRBV18|TRBJ2-5|few|.
TGTGCCAGCTCACCACCAGCAACAGAGACCCAGTACTTC
CASSPPATETQYF
>TRBV12-3/TRBV12-4|TRBJ2-7|many|TRBD1
TGTGCCAGCAGTTCTAATCACAGGGGGCGCGATAAGTACTTC
CASSSNHRGRDKYF
>TRBV5-1|TRBJ1-2|.|.
TGCGCCAGCAGCTCCGGGAGCTATGGCTACACCTTC
CASSSGSYGYTF
>TRBV20-1|TRBJ2-1|many|.
TGCAGTGCTAGAGATTCGAGGCTTCAGTTCTTC
CSARDSRLQFF
>TRBV5-1|TRBJ2-2|many|TRBD1
TGCGCCAGCAGCTTGGGCCGGACAGGGCTCACCGGGGAGCTGTTTTTT
CASSLGRTGLTGELFF
>TRBV5-1|TRBJ2-1|many|.
TGCGCCAGCAGCTTAGGGATCCACAATGAGCAGTTCTTC
CASSLGIHNEQFF
>TRBV12-3/TRBV12-4|TRBJ1-1|.|.
TGTGCCAGCATACCAGGAGGGCAATGGAACACTGAAGCTTTCTTT
CASIPGGQWNTEAFF
>TRBV20-1|TRBJ2-1|few|.
TGCAGTGCTAGAGATCTCAAGGGGAATGAGCAGTTCTTC
CSARDLKGNEQFF
>TRBV12-3/TRBV12-4|TRBJ2-3|few|.
TGTGCCAGCAGAGCCGGGGCTACGCAGTATTTT
CASRAGATQYF
>TRBV24-1|TRBJ1-6|.|TRBD1
TGTGCCACCAGTGACTCCGGGACAGCTAATTCACCCCTCCACTTT
CATSDSGTANSPLHF
>TRBV3-1|TRBJ2-7|few|.
TGTGCCAGCAGCCAATTCATTTACGAGCAGTACTTC
CASSQFIYEQYF
>TRBV2|TRBJ1-4|.|.
TGTGCCAGCAGTGACTCGGGCTCTGGGAAACTGTTTTTT
CASSDSGSGKLFF
>TRBV30|TRBJ1-1|few|.
TGTGCCTGGAGTAGGAAGATCAACACTGAAGCTTTCTTT
CAWSRKINTEAFF
>TRBV5-1|TRBJ1-1|.|TRBD1
TGCGCCAGCAGCTTGGATGGGGCAGGGGGCACTGAAGCTTTCTTT
CASSLDGAGGTEAFF